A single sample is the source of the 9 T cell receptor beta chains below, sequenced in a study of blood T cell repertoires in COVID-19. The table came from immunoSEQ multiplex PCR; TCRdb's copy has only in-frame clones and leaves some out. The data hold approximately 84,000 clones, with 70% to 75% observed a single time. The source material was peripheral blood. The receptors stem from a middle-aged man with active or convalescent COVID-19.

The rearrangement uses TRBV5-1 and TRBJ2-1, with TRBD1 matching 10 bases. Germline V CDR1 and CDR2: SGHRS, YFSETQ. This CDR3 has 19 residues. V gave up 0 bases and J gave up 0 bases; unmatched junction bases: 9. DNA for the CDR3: TGCGCCAGCAGCTTGGAGGGAGGGACAGGGGCCAGCTCCTACAATGAGCAGTTCTTC. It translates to CASSLEGGTGASSYNEQFF.

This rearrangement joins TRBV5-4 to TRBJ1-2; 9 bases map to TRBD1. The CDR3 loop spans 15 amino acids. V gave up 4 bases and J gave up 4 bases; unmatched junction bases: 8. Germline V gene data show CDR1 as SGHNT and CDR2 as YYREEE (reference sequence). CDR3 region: CASSPQGAVFYGYTF. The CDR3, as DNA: TGTGCCAGCAGCCCACAGGGGGCCGTCTTCTATGGCTACACCTTC.

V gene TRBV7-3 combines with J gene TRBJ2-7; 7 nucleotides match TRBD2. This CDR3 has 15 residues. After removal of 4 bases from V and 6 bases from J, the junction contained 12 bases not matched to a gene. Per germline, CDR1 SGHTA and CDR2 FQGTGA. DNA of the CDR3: TGTGCCAGCAGCTCCTCCGGGACTACCATCCTCGAGCAGTACTTC. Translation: CASSSSGTTILEQYF.

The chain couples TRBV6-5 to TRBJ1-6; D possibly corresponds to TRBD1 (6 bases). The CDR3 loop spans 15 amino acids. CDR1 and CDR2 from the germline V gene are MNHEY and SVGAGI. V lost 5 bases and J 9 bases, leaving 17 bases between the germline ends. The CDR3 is CASSPSPGVGSPLHF. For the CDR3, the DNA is TGTGCCAGCAGTCCCTCCCCAGGGGTAGGTTCACCCCTCCACTTT.

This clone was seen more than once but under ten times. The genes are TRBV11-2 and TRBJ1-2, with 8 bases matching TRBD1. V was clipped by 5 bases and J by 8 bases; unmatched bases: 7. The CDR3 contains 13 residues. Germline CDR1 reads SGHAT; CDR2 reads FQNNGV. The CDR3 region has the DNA TGTGCCAGCAGCATTGCTGACAGGGGAGGCTACACCTTC. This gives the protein CASSIADRGGYTF.

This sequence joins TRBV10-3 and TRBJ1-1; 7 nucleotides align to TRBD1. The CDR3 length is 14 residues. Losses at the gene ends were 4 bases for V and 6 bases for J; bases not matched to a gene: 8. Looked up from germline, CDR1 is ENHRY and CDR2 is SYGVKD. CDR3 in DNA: TGTGCCATCAGTGCCGCGACAGGGTACGCTGAAGCTTTCTTT. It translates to CAISAATGYAEAFF.

As DNA, the CDR3 is TGTGCCAGCAGGGCAGGGGTCGAGCAGTACTTC. This encodes CASRAGVEQYF. V usage is TRBV6-6 and J usage is TRBJ2-7; D might be TRBD1 (6 bases). CDR1 and CDR2 (germline): MNHNY, SVGAGI (reference sequence). The CDR3 is made up of 11 amino acids. V gave up 6 bases and J gave up 6 bases, with 9 bases separating them.

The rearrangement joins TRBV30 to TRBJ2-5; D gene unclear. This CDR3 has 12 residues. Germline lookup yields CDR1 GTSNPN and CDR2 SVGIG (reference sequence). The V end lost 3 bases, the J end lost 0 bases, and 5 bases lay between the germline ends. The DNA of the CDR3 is TGTGCCTGGAGCCGTAACCAAGAGACCCAGTACTTC. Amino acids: CAWSRNQETQYF.

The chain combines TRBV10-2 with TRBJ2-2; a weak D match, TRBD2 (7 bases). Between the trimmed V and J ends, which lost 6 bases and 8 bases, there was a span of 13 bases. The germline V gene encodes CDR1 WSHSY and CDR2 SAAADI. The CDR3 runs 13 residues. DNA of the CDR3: TGCGCCAGCAGCGGGGGGCTGGGAGGGGAGCTGTTTTTT. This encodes CASSGGLGGELFF.